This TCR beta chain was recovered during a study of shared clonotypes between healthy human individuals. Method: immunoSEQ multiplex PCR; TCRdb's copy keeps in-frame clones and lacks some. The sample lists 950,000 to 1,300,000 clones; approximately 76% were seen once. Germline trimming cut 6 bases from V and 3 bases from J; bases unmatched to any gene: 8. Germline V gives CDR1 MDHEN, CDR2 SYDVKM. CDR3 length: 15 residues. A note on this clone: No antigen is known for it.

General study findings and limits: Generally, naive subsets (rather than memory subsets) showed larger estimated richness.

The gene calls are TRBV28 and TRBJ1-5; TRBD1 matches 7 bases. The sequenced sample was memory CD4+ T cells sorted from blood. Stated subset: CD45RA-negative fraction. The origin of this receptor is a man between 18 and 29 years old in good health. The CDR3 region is CASSGQGGFNQPQHF. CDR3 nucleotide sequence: TGTGCCAGCAGCGGTCAGGGGGGCTTCAATCAGCCCCAGCATTTT.